A single sample is the source of the 12 T cell receptor beta chains below, sequenced in a study of early T cells in non-severe SARS-CoV-2 infection. TCRdb passed the 5' RACE reads through MiXCR, listing each CDR3 protein once. The sample holds roughly 34,000 distinct CDR3 sequences, 6% to 7.5% seen once. Sequences were derived from whole blood, sampled at baseline. The receptors were sampled from an adult who was a healthcare worker with PCR-confirmed SARS-CoV-2 infection or an uninfected control (not recorded which).

This chain uses TRBV6-6 with TRBJ2-3; D call uncertain. Germline V lookup: CDR1 MNHNY, CDR2 SVGAGI (reference sequence). The CDR3 consists of 12 residues. V dropped 7 bases and J dropped 5 bases, with 10 bases sitting between them. CDR3 DNA: TGTGCCAGCAATCGTTCCGTAGATACGCAGTATTTT. Amino acids: CASNRSVDTQYF.

As to this clonotype: Germline is not matched at one junction end, which may reflect a read error. The rearrangement uses TRBV4-3 and TRBJ1-1; D is unclear. Per the germline V gene, CDR1 is LGHNA and CDR2 is YSLEER. The CDR3 sequence is 16 residues long. The CDR3 DNA reads TGCGCCAGCAGCCTAGTCTGGAAGGATCCCCACTCTGAAGCTTTTTTT. Translating gives CASSLVWKDPHSEAFF.

The chain recombines TRBV7-2 with TRBJ2-5; TRBD2 aligns across 11 bases. The CDR3 is made up of 17 amino acids. Germline CDR1 and CDR2: SGHTA and FQGNSA. Losses at the gene ends were 1 base for V and 2 bases for J; bases not matched to a gene: 6. The CDR3 here is CASSLGGLAVYQETQYF. The CDR3 bases are TGTGCCAGCAGCTTAGGGGGACTAGCGGTGTATCAAGAGACCCAGTACTTC.

This clonotype was observed at least ten times. The rearrangement joins TRBV4-1 to TRBJ2-3; D is unresolved. Germline CDR1 MGHRA, CDR2 YSYEKL. The CDR3 extends over 14 amino acids. The V and J ends lost 0 bases and 0 bases respectively, with 4 bases between them. The CDR3 sequence is CASSQDSSTDTQYF. In DNA, the CDR3 is TGCGCCAGCAGCCAAGATAGTAGCACAGATACGCAGTATTTT.

The V gene is TRBV6-6, the J gene TRBJ2-7, with D perhaps matching TRBD2 (6 bases). V lost 6 bases and J 7 bases, leaving 19 bases between the germline ends. Germline values: CDR1 MNHNY, CDR2 SVGAGI (reference sequence). The CDR3 length is 14 residues. CDR3 protein: CASSPPGDFQEQYF. CDR3 coding DNA: TGTGCCAGCAGCCCCCCGGGAGACTTCCAAGAGCAGTACTTC.

In its sample, this clonotype was seen a few times. The V and J genes are TRBV7-9 and TRBJ2-3, with D hard to call. CDR1 and CDR2 from the germline V gene are SEHNR and FQNEAQ (reference sequence). The CDR3 consists of 14 residues. The V end lost 5 bases, the J end lost 0 bases, and 9 bases lay between the germline ends. CDR3: CASSITTSTDTQYF. The CDR3 DNA reads TGTGCCAGCAGCATAACAACGAGCACAGATACGCAGTATTTT.

This clonotype was seen only a few times. This chain links TRBV12-3 or TRBV12-4 with TRBJ2-3; 12 nucleotides agree with TRBD2. The V gene end was trimmed by 1 base and the J gene end by 2 bases; junction bases not matched to a gene: 4. The CDR3 is 17 residues long. CDR3 in DNA: TGTGCCAGCAGTTTAGATCTAGCGGGAGGGCCCACAGATACGCAGTATTTT. It translates to CASSLDLAGGPTDTQYF.

The chain recombines TRBV7-2 with TRBJ2-7; D gene unclear. The V end was cut by 5 bases, the J end by 2 bases, with 10 bases between. The CDR3 extends over 13 amino acids. Per the germline V gene, CDR1 is SGHTA and CDR2 is FQGNSA. CDR3 nucleotides: TGTGCCAGCAGCCCGTCCCCAACCTACGAGCAGTACTTC. It codes for CASSPSPTYEQYF.

In this sample, this clonotype turned up many times. One junction end disagrees with the germline gene, perhaps due to a read error. V usage is TRBV20-1 and J usage is TRBJ2-7, with 9 bases that match TRBD1. The CDR3 covers 14 residues. Germline V gives CDR1 DFQATT, CDR2 SNEGSKA (reference sequence). CDR3: CSARDPTGGYEQYF. The CDR3 DNA reads as TGCAGTGCGAGAGACCCGACAGGGGGATACGAGCAGTACTTC.

The chain joins TRBV24-1 to TRBJ2-5, with TRBD1 as a possible D gene (6 bases). CDR3 size: 15 residues. In germline, CDR1 is KGHDR, CDR2 SFDVKD. V lost 4 bases to trimming and J lost 5 bases, with 16 bases between them. CDR3 region: CATSDQDSVTETQYF. The CDR3 DNA reads TGTGCCACCAGTGACCAGGACAGTGTTACGGAGACCCAGTACTTC.

This clonotype was detected a few times. The rearrangement joins TRBV7-3 to TRBJ2-5; 8 nucleotides line up with TRBD1. The trim removed 3 bases at V and 5 bases at J, leaving 2 bases unmatched. The CDR3 contains 13 residues. CDR1 SGHTA and CDR2 FQGTGA come from the germline V gene. CDR3 nucleotides: TGTGCCAGCAGCTTCGACAGGGGTGAGACCCAGTACTTC. It translates to CASSFDRGETQYF.

In this sample, this clonotype turned up many times. The chain carries TRBV6-1 and TRBJ2-5; 7 positions match TRBD2. The CDR3 sequence is 15 residues long. The V and J ends lost 0 bases and 2 bases, in that order; junction bases with no gene match: 3. Per the germline V gene, CDR1 is MNHNS and CDR2 is SASEGT. For the CDR3, the DNA is TGTGCCAGCAGTGAAGCTCAGGGACTACAAGAGACCCAGTACTTC. Amino acids: CASSEAQGLQETQYF.